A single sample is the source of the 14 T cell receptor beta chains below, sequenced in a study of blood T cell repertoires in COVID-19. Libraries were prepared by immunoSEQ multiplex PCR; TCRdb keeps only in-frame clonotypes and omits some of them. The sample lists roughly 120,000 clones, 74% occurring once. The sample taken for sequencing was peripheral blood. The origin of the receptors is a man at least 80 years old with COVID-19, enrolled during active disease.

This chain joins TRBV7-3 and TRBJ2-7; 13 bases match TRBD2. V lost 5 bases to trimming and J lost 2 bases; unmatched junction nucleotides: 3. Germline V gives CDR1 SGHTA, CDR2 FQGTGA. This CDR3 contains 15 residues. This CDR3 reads CASSPTSGRTYEQYF. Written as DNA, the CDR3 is TGTGCCAGCAGCCCGACTAGCGGGAGGACCTACGAGCAGTACTTC.

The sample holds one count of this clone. The chain's CDR3 is CASSQGPLATASDTQYF. In nucleotides, the CDR3 is TGCGCCAGCAGCCAAGGACCACTAGCGACAGCTTCAGATACGCAGTATTTT. The chain uses TRBV4-1 and TRBJ2-3, with 7 bases matching TRBD2. Germline V gives CDR1 MGHRA, CDR2 YSYEKL. The CDR3 has 17 amino acids. Trimming cost V 1 base and J 4 bases; bases outside gene matches: 11.

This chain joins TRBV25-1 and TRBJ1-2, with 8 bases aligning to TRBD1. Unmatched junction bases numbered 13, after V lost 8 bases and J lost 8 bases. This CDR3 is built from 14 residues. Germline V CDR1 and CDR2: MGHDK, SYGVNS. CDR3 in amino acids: CASSQGAISFGYTF. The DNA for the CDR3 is TGTGCCAGCTCTCAGGGGGCGATATCATTCGGCTACACCTTC.

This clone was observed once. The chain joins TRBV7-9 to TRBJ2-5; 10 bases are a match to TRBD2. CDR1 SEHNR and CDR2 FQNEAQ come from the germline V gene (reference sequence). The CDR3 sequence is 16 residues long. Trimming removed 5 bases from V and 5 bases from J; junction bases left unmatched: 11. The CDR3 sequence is CASSLRTSGEWETQYF. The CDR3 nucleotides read TGTGCCAGCAGCCTAAGGACTAGCGGAGAGTGGGAGACCCAGTACTTC.

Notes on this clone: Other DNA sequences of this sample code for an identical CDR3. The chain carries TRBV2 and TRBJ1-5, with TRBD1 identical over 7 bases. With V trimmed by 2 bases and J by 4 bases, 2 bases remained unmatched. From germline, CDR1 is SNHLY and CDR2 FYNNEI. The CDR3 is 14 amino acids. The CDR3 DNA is TGTGCCAGCAGTGAAAGGACAGGTAATCAGCCCCAGCATTTT. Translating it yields CASSERTGNQPQHF. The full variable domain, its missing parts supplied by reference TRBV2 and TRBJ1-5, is EPEVTQTPSHQVTQMGQEVILRCVPISNHLYFYWYRQILGQKVEFLVSFYNNEISEKSEIFDDQFSVERPDGSNFTLKIRSTKLEDSAMYFCASSERTGNQPQHFGDGTRLSIL.

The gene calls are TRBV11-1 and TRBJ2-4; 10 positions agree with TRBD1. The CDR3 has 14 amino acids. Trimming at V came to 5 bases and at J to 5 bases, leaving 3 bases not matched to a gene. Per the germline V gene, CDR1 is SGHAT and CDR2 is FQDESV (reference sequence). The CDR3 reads CASSLDRGQNIQYF. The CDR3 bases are TGTGCCAGCAGCCTAGACAGGGGGCAAAACATTCAGTACTTC. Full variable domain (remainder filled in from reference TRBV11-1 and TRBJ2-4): EAEVAQSPRYKITEKSQAVAFWCDPISGHATLYWYRQILGQGPELLVQFQDESVVDDSQLPKDRFSAERLKGVDSTLKIQPAELGDSAMYLCASSLDRGQNIQYFGAGTRLSVL.

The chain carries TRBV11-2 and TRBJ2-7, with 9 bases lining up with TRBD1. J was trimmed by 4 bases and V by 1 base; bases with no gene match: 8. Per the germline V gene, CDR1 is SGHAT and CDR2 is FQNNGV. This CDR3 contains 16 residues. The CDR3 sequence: CASSLGTGGVIYEQYF. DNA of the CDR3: TGTGCCAGCAGCTTAGGCACAGGGGGCGTGATATACGAGCAGTACTTC. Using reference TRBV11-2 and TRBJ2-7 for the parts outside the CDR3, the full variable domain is EAGVAQSPRYKIIEKRQSVAFWCNPISGHATLYWYQQILGQGPKLLIQFQNNGVVDDSQLPKDRFSAERLKGVDSTLKIQPAKLEDSAVYLCASSLGTGGVIYEQYFGPGTRLTVT.

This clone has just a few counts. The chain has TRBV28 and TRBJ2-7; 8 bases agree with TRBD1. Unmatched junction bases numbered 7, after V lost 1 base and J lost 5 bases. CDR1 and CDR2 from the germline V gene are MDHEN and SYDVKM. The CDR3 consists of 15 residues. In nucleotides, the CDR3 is TGTGCCAGCAGTTTATCGGACAGGGCTGGGAACGAGCAGTACTTC. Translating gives CASSLSDRAGNEQYF.

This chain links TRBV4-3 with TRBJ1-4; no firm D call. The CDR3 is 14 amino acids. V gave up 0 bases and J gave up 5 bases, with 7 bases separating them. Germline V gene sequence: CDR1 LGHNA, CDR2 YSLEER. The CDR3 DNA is TGCGCCAGCAGCCAAGAGGCGGCGAATGAAAAACTGTTTTTT. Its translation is CASSQEAANEKLFF.

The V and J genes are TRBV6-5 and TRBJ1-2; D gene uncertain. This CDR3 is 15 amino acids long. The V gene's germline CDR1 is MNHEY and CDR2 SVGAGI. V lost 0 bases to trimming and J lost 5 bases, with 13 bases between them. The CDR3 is CASSYSIGEGYGYTF. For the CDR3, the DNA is TGTGCCAGCAGTTACTCTATAGGAGAAGGTTATGGCTACACCTTC.

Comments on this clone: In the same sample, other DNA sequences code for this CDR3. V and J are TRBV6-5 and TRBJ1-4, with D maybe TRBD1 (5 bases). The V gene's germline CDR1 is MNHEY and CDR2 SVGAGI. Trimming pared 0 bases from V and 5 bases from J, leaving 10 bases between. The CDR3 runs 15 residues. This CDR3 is CASSYSGTGNEKLFF. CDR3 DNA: TGTGCCAGCAGTTACTCGGGGACTGGAAATGAAAAACTGTTTTTT.

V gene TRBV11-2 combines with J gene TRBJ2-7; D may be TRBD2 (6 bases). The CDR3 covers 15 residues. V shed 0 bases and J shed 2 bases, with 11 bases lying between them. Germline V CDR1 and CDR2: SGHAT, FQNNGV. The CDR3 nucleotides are TGTGCCAGCAGCTTAGACCCGGGACTGGCCTACGAGCAGTACTTC. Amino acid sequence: CASSLDPGLAYEQYF.

CDR3 residues: CASSMSDVAGAEQFF. The CDR3 region has the DNA TGTGCCAGTAGTATGTCGGATGTAGCGGGCGCAGAGCAGTTCTTC. The chain employs TRBV19 and TRBJ2-1, with 7 nucleotides matching TRBD2. Trimming at V came to 3 bases and at J to 10 bases, leaving 12 bases not matched to a gene. CDR1 and CDR2 from the germline V gene are LNHDA and SQIVND (reference sequence). This CDR3 has 15 residues.

CDR3 coding DNA: TGTGCCAGCAGTTTACCTCCGGGACAGGGAAATCAGCCCCAGCATTTT. Its translation is CASSLPPGQGNQPQHF. This chain connects TRBV28 to TRBJ1-5; 9 bases are shared with TRBD1. CDR1 is MDHEN, CDR2 SYDVKM, per germline. The CDR3 loop spans 16 amino acids. The junction had 6 bases not matched to a gene; V was cut back by 2 bases and J by 4 bases.